This T cell receptor beta chain was retrieved from a study of blood T cell repertoires in COVID-19. Study details: Spain, Italy and the United States supplied samples that represented acute and convalescent COVID-19. In each case, the material was cDNA or gDNA derived from T cells, B-cell-depleted T cells, or PBMCs.

Original processing methods: Estimates of nucleated cell counts were drawn from the amplification of reference gene primers. Repertoires were generated with immunoSEQ multiplex PCR, while TCRdb's copy carries only in-frame clones and drops some. V and J calls and clone size are those listed in that table; D and trimming were worked out from the DNA. Of some 80,000 clones in the sample, about four fifths were seen once. With 0 bases clipped from V and 5 bases from J, the junction kept 2 bases outside the gene matches. The CDR3 has 15 amino acids. Germline values: CDR1 MNHEY, CDR2 SVGAGI. This TCR was sampled from a man aged 80 or over with acute or convalescent COVID-19. This sequence joins TRBV6-5 and TRBJ1-5; 9 bases agree with TRBD1. The sequenced sample was peripheral blood. The CDR3 reads CASSYSGQGHQPQHF. DNA of the CDR3: TGTGCCAGCAGTTACTCGGGACAGGGCCATCAGCCCCAGCATTTT.